Listed below are T cell receptor beta chains from one sample, sequenced in a study of blood T cell repertoires in COVID-19. Profiling relied on immunoSEQ multiplex PCR, and the TCRdb table lists in-frame clones only, not all of them. The sample shows a few hundred thousand clones, roughly 84% of them seen only once. The sample taken for sequencing was PBMCs or T cells enriched from blood (not recorded which). These receptor sequences come from a woman aged 40 to 50 who had recovered from COVID-19. The CDR3 runs from the conserved cysteine through the conserved F or W. The order of the fields is CDR3 length, J gene, clone size, D gene, V gene, CDR3 DNA, CDR3 protein. A D gene is named only where the DNA matches it firmly. The size field is filled for only some rows; it gives once, few, many or a size class.

>15|TRBJ2-3|NA|NA|TRBV11-3
TGTGCCAGCAGCTTAGGGGGGCAGTTCACAGATACGCAGTATTTT
CASSLGGQFTDTQYF
>18|TRBJ2-1|NA|NA|TRBV28
TGTGCCAGCAGTTTATTTAGTAGGGACATCAAGCGTGGCAATGAGCAGTTCTTC
CASSLFSRDIKRGNEQFF
>15|TRBJ2-7|once|NA|TRBV11-1
TGTGCCAGCAGCCGCGGGACTGCGAGCTCCTACGAGCAGTACTTC
CASSRGTASSYEQYF
>11|TRBJ1-2|NA|TRBD1|TRBV28
TGTGCCAGCGCGGGACAGGATGGCTACACCTTC
CASAGQDGYTF
>16|TRBJ2-2|NA|NA|TRBV11-3
TGTGCCAGCAGTCCGAACGGACTTTCCGGGTCCGGGGAGCTGTTTTTT
CASSPNGLSGSGELFF
>14|TRBJ2-3|NA|NA|TRBV2
TGTGCCAGCAGTAAAACATTCTTCACAGATACGCAGTATTTT
CASSKTFFTDTQYF
>13|TRBJ1-1|NA|NA|TRBV30
TGTGCCTGGACCCCTGACAGGAAGGGTGAAGCTTTCTTT
CAWTPDRKGEAFF
>14|TRBJ1-2|NA|TRBD1|TRBV29-1
TGCAGCGTGGAAGAGGAGGGGGCCGGGTATGGCTACACCTTC
CSVEEEGAGYGYTF
>14|TRBJ1-1|NA|NA|TRBV2
TGTGCCAGCAGTGTGAGGGGGACGAACACTGAAGCTTTCTTT
CASSVRGTNTEAFF
>12|TRBJ1-2|few|NA|TRBV11-2
TGTGCCAGCAGCTCACAGGGTGACGGCTACACCTTC
CASSSQGDGYTF
>13|TRBJ2-1|NA|NA|TRBV5-5
TGTGCCAGCAGCGCCGGGGGCTACAATGAGCAGTTCTTC
CASSAGGYNEQFF
>12|TRBJ2-3|NA|NA|TRBV2
TGTGCCAGCGGAGGAAGTAGGGATACGCAGTATTTT
CASGGSRDTQYF
>13|TRBJ1-2|NA|TRBD1|TRBV29-1
TGCAGCGTTGAGAACGACAGGGTGTATGGCTACACCTTC
CSVENDRVYGYTF
>13|TRBJ1-3|NA|NA|TRBV5-4
TGTGCCAGCAGCTTCCTCAGGTCGGACACCATATATTTT
CASSFLRSDTIYF
>17|TRBJ2-1|few|TRBD2|TRBV15
TGTGCCACCAGCAGAGATTCGACTAGCGGGAGTGTCCATGAGCAGTTCTTC
CATSRDSTSGSVHEQFF
>15|TRBJ2-2|NA|TRBD2|TRBV5-1
TGCGCCAGCAGGGTCGGGACTATAAACACCGGGGAGCTGTTTTTT
CASRVGTINTGELFF
>14|TRBJ1-4|NA|NA|TRBV25-1
TGTGCCAGCAGTGTGGGGGGGCAGGGTGAAAAACTGTTTTTT
CASSVGGQGEKLFF
>15|TRBJ1-2|NA|TRBD1|TRBV11-2
TGTGCCAGCAGCCCGGGACAGGGGGCTTTTTATGGCTACACCTTC
CASSPGQGAFYGYTF
>18|TRBJ2-6|NA|TRBD1|TRBV28
TGTGCCAGCAGTTCCGGACAGGGTAAAGGGTCTGGGGCCAACGTCCTGACTTTC
CASSSGQGKGSGANVLTF
>14|TRBJ1-5|NA|TRBD1|TRBV2
TGTGCCAGCAGTGGGACAGGGGGTCATCAGCCCCAGCATTTT
CASSGTGGHQPQHF
>11|TRBJ1-1|NA|NA|TRBV7-9
TGTGCCAGCAGCTTCCCGGGTGAAGCTTTCTTT
CASSFPGEAFF
>15|TRBJ1-6|once|TRBD1|TRBV9
TGTGCCAGCAGCCCGTCCCGGGACAGGGGTACACCCCTCCACTTT
CASSPSRDRGTPLHF
>14|TRBJ2-1|NA|TRBD1|TRBV5-8
TGTGCCAGCAGCTTTAGGGGGCGCTGGAATGAGCAGTTCTTC
CASSFRGRWNEQFF
>15|TRBJ1-2|NA|NA|TRBV18
TGTGCCAGCTCCTACGGACAGCCGGACCTCTATGGCTACACCTTC
CASSYGQPDLYGYTF
>14|TRBJ1-2|NA|NA|TRBV24-1
TGTGCCACCAGTGACGGGAGGGAATGGAGCGGCTACACCTTC
CATSDGREWSGYTF
>13|TRBJ2-1|NA|TRBD1|TRBV19
TGTGCCAGTAGTCCGCAGGGGGAAAATGAGCAGTTCTTC
CASSPQGENEQFF
>18|TRBJ2-3|NA|TRBD2|TRBV7-2
TGTGCCAGCAGCTTACCCCTAGCGGGAGGGTTGAACACAGATACGCAGTATTTT
CASSLPLAGGLNTDTQYF
>14|TRBJ2-7|NA|NA|TRBV5-1
TGCGCCAGCAGCCCTGGGGAAGTGAGGGACGAGCAGTACTTC
CASSPGEVRDEQYF
>15|TRBJ1-5|NA|TRBD1|TRBV19
TGTGCCAGTACCCCGGGACAGGGTTGGAATCAGCCCCAGCATTTT
CASTPGQGWNQPQHF
>15|TRBJ1-2|NA|TRBD1|TRBV9
TGTGCCCCCAGCGCCGGGGCGACAGGGGTGGGGGCCTACACCTTC
CAPSAGATGVGAYTF
>12|TRBJ2-2|NA|NA|TRBV29-1
TGCAGCGTTAGACAGAACACCGGGGAGCTGTTTTTT
CSVRQNTGELFF
>17|TRBJ2-5|NA|TRBD2|TRBV28
TGTGCCAGCAGTTTAGGGACCGGGACTAGTATGGAAGAGACCCAGTACTTC
CASSLGTGTSMEETQYF
>19|TRBJ2-6|NA|TRBD1|TRBV27
TGTGCCAGCAGTTTAATACAGACAGGGTCTCTCTCTGGGGCCAACGTCCTGACTTTC
CASSLIQTGSLSGANVLTF
>18|TRBJ2-4|once|TRBD1|TRBV27
TGTGCCAGCAGTCCGGACAGGGGGCGGTTTCGGCCTCAAAACATTCAGTACTTC
CASSPDRGRFRPQNIQYF
>13|TRBJ1-2|NA|NA|TRBV10-3
TGTGCCACCGTACGTGACAGGAACTATGGCTACACCTTC
CATVRDRNYGYTF
>14|TRBJ2-1|NA|NA|TRBV30
TGTGCCTGGAGTATAAGCGACTCCTACAATGAGCAGTTCTTC
CAWSISDSYNEQFF
>15|TRBJ2-3|once|NA|TRBV7-2
TGTGCCAGCAGCGGGCCCCTGGCTAGCTGGAATACGCAGTATTTT
CASSGPLASWNTQYF
>14|TRBJ2-7|NA|NA|TRBV7-3
TGTGCCAGCAGCTTAGGATCCGGGAACCACGAGCAGTACTTC
CASSLGSGNHEQYF
>14|TRBJ1-2|few|TRBD1|TRBV19
TGTGCCAGTAGTGAGGGACAGGGGCCCTATGGCTACACCTTC
CASSEGQGPYGYTF
>16|TRBJ2-1|NA|TRBD2|TRBV19
TGTGCCAGTAACACTCCGGGACTAGCGGGAGAGAGGGTACAGTTCTTC
CASNTPGLAGERVQFF
>13|TRBJ1-2|NA|TRBD1|TRBV6-5
TGTGCCAGCAGTTACGGGGACAGCCTTGGCTACACCTTC
CASSYGDSLGYTF
>14|TRBJ1-2|NA|NA|TRBV19
TGTGCCAGTAGTATGCGGCAGACAGTCTATGGCTACACCTTC
CASSMRQTVYGYTF
>15|TRBJ2-3|NA|NA|TRBV30
TGTGCCTGGTCGGTGGGTAGCATAAGCACAGATACGCAGTATTTT
CAWSVGSISTDTQYF
>14|TRBJ1-1|once|NA|TRBV7-8
TGTGCCAGCAGCCCACAGATCATGAACACTGAAGCTTTCTTT
CASSPQIMNTEAFF
>15|TRBJ1-5|NA|NA|TRBV7-9
TGTGCCAGCAGCTTAGCGGGGAGAGGGAATCAGCCCCAGCATTTT
CASSLAGRGNQPQHF
>15|TRBJ1-2|once|NA|TRBV7-8
TGTGCCAGCAGCGACAGACGGGTGTTCCCCTATGGCTACACCTTC
CASSDRRVFPYGYTF
>14|TRBJ1-5|NA|TRBD1|TRBV5-1
TGCGCCAGCAGCCTAACAGGGGACAATCAGCCCCAGCATTTT
CASSLTGDNQPQHF
>17|TRBJ1-1|NA|TRBD1|TRBV18
TGTGCCAGCTCACCGCGGGACAGGCGTTTAATTTTCACTGAAGCTTTCTTT
CASSPRDRRLIFTEAFF
>14|TRBJ1-1|NA|NA|TRBV3-1/TRBV3-2
TGTGCCAGCAGCCAAGAGCAGGGGAACACTGAAGCTTTCTTT
CASSQEQGNTEAFF